One sample yielded the 12 T cell receptor beta chains listed below, sequenced in a study of technical replicates of blood from a handful of donors. The table came from immunoSEQ multiplex PCR; TCRdb's copy has only in-frame clones and leaves some out. The sample lists 74,000 or so clones, 90% to 98% occurring once. The sequenced sample was T cells isolated from PBMCs. These receptors all come from a human donor in good health.

Concerning this clone itself: Mismatch with germline at one junction end may stem from a read error. The chain carries TRBV5-1 and TRBJ1-2; no firm D call. The CDR3 sequence is 15 residues long. Per the germline V gene, CDR1 is SGHRS and CDR2 is YFSETQ. CDR3 nucleotides: TGCGCCAGCAGCTTGGCTGATGCGTTGGAAGGGAGGAACTACTTC. As protein: CASSLADALEGRNYF.

This rearrangement joins TRBV6-4 to TRBJ2-7; possible D gene TRBD1, 6 bases. The CDR3 spans 17 residues. Germline V gives CDR1 MRHNA, CDR2 SNTAGT. With 7 bases removed from V and 2 bases from J, the gap between germline ends came to 24 bases. Here the CDR3 DNA reads TGTGCCAGCACCCACCACCGTGGGGGCTTGGGGCCCTACGAGCAGTACTTC. Its translation is CASTHHRGGLGPYEQYF.

The chain has TRBV12-1 and TRBJ2-3; the listed D gene, TRBD1, was not tested against the DNA. TRBV12-1 is listed as a pseudogene. This CDR3 spans 18 amino acids. CDR3 DNA sequence: TGTGCCAGCAGCTTTGGGCCGAAACAGGGGGTGAGCACAGATACGCAGTATTTT. This gives the protein CASSFGPKQGVSTDTQYF.

The rearrangement joins TRBV5-1 to TRBJ2-5; 9 bases are a match to TRBD2. V dropped 3 bases and J dropped 5; count of bases not matched to a gene: 5. CDR1 and CDR2 (germline): SGHRS, YFSETQ. The CDR3 consists of 14 residues. This CDR3 is CASSSTSGRETQYF. The CDR3, as DNA: TGCGCCAGCAGCTCGACTAGCGGCAGGGAGACCCAGTACTTC.

The sample holds one count of this clone. V is TRBV7-9 and J is TRBJ2-1; 7 nucleotides align to TRBD1. The CDR3 has 15 residues. The germline gives CDR1 SEHNR, CDR2 FQNEAQ (reference sequence). V dropped 4 bases and J dropped 4; count of bases not matched to a gene: 7. CDR3 sequence (DNA): TGTGCCAGCAGCTCAACCGGGACAGCATACAATGAGCAGTTCTTC. It codes for CASSSTGTAYNEQFF.

A single count supports this clone. This chain connects TRBV28 to TRBJ2-7; 8 bases align to TRBD1. The CDR3 runs 14 residues. Germline CDR1 is MDHEN and CDR2 is SYDVKM. After removal of 5 bases from V and 2 bases from J, the junction contained 5 bases not matched to a gene. CDR3 loop: CASSGSTGAYEQYF. Here the CDR3 DNA reads TGTGCCAGCAGTGGGTCGACAGGGGCCTACGAGCAGTACTTC.

DNA of the CDR3: TGTGCCAGCAGTCCAGGTCAAGACGCAGATACGCAGTATTTT. Amino acid sequence: CASSPGQDADTQYF. The chain couples TRBV9 to TRBJ2-3; D is unclear. Trimming took off 5 bases at V and 4 bases at J, with 14 bases between the two ends. Germline values: CDR1 SGDLS, CDR2 YYNGEE. The CDR3 length is 14 residues. The full variable domain, rest sourced from reference TRBV9 and TRBJ2-3, is DSGVTQTPKHLITATGQRVTLRCSPRSGDLSVYWYQQSLDQGLQFLIQYYNGEERAKGNILERFSAQQFPDLHSELNLSSLELGDSALYFCASSPGQDADTQYFGPGTRLTVL.

In this sample, this clone turned up once. The chain employs TRBV19 and TRBJ1-3, with 8 bases that match TRBD1. The CDR3 has 14 amino acids. CDR1 and CDR2 from the germline V gene are LNHDA and SQIVND (reference sequence). The J segment lost 4 bases and the V segment lost 8 bases, leaving 7 bases of the junction unmatched. The CDR3 nucleotides read TGTGCCAGTCACACAGGGGGAATCGGAAACACCATATATTTT. Protein sequence: CASHTGGIGNTIYF.

The chain couples TRBV29-1 to TRBJ2-1, with TRBD2 matching over 12 bases. The germline CDR1 and CDR2 sequences are SQVTM and ANQGSEA. The CDR3 consists of 13 residues. Trimming took 7 bases from V and 9 from J; bases not matched to a gene: 7. CDR3 protein: CSDRTSGESEQFF. The CDR3 DNA is TGCAGCGATAGGACTAGCGGGGAGAGTGAGCAGTTCTTC.

V usage is TRBV29-1 and J usage is TRBJ2-4; D might be TRBD1 (6 bases). The CDR3 runs 13 residues. The V and J ends lost 5 bases and 2 bases respectively, with 10 bases between them. The germline CDR1 and CDR2 sequences are SQVTM and ANQGSEA. CDR3 bases: TGCAGCGTTCCCGGGACAACCAAAAACATTCAGTACTTC. This translates into CSVPGTTKNIQYF.

The chain couples TRBV29-1 to TRBJ2-5, with TRBD1 as a possible D gene (5 bases). From germline, CDR1 is SQVTM and CDR2 ANQGSEA. V gave up 6 bases and J gave up 4 bases, with 12 bases separating them. CDR3 length: 12 amino acids. The CDR3 bases are TGCAGCGTCCGTGAGCAGGGAGAGACCCAGTACTTC. It yields the protein CSVREQGETQYF.

This chain uses TRBV19 with TRBJ2-5; 10 bases are shared with TRBD2. Trimming cost V 4 bases and J 7 bases; bases outside gene matches: 6. Germline V gene data show CDR1 as LNHDA and CDR2 as SQIVND (reference sequence). This CDR3 spans 14 amino acids. CDR3 in amino acids: CASSTSRTSGTQYF. CDR3 in DNA: TGTGCCAGTAGTACTTCGAGGACTAGCGGGACCCAGTACTTC.